The 24 T cell receptor beta chains presented below share a single source sample, sequenced in a study of CD8+ T cells in alopecia areata. Isolated RNA was reverse transcribed into cDNA used as the sequencing template. The assay was immunoSEQ multiplex PCR, and TCRdb's table has in-frame clones only and misses some. Of 100,000 or so clones in the sample, just under 60% were seen once. Described treatment: oral pan-JAK inhibitor, 5-10 mg twice daily. Sequenced material: CD8+ T cells sorted from blood, taken at approximately week 60, from a patient treated with tofacitinib. All receptors derive from a human donor with alopecia areata.

The rearrangement links TRBV27 to TRBJ1-5; 9 bases line up with TRBD1. This CDR3 spans 15 amino acids. Germline V gives CDR1 MNHEY, CDR2 SMNVEV (reference sequence). Germline trimming cut 4 bases from V and 3 bases from J; bases unmatched to any gene: 4. The CDR3, as DNA: TGTGCCAGCAGTTCGGACAGGGGAGACAATCAGCCCCAGCATTTT. It translates to CASSSDRGDNQPQHF.

V and J are TRBV7-2 and TRBJ2-5, with D possibly matching TRBD1 (5 bases). CDR1 is SGHTA, CDR2 FQGNSA, per germline. The CDR3 totals 14 residues. Deletions cut 2 bases from V and 3 bases from J, with 10 bases between. CDR3 bases: TGTGCCAGCAGCTTACGGACCAGGGAAGAGACCCAGTACTTC. This codes for CASSLRTREETQYF. Based on the CDR3 plus reference TRBV7-2 and TRBJ2-5, the full variable domain is GAGVSQSPSNKVTEKGKDVELRCDPISGHTALYWYRQSLGQGLEFLIYFQGNSAPDKSGLPSDRFSAERTGGSVSTLTIQRTQQEDSAVYLCASSLRTREETQYFGPGTRLLVL.

V usage is TRBV11-2 and J usage is TRBJ2-7; D perhaps matches TRBD1 (7 bases). This CDR3 region has 17 residues. V gave up 0 bases and J gave up 1 base, with 16 bases separating them. Germline values: CDR1 SGHAT, CDR2 FQNNGV. The CDR3 nucleotides read TGTGCCAGCAGCTTAGATGCATTGACAGGGAGGTCCTACGAGCAGTACTTC. The encoded protein is CASSLDALTGRSYEQYF.

This clone was counted between two and nine times. The rearrangement uses TRBV19 and TRBJ1-3, with TRBD1 as a possible D gene (5 bases). Trimming removed 6 bases from V and 0 bases from J, with 12 bases in between. CDR1 and CDR2 from the germline V gene are LNHDA and SQIVND (reference sequence). CDR3 length: 15 residues. The DNA of the CDR3 is TGTGCCAGTAGCCAAGACAGCAACTCTGGAAACACCATATATTTT. It translates to CASSQDSNSGNTIYF.

This chain uses TRBV7-6 with TRBJ2-7; 10 nucleotides agree with TRBD2. After removal of 0 bases from V and 5 bases from J, the junction contained 7 bases not matched to a gene. The CDR3 extends over 16 amino acids. From germline, CDR1 is SGHVS and CDR2 FNYEAQ. The CDR3 bases are TGTGCCAGCAGCTTAGCTGCAGCGGGGGGGCAGAACGAGCAGTACTTC. This gives the protein CASSLAAAGGQNEQYF.

J is TRBJ2-1 and V is TRBV20-1, with no clear D. Trimming removed 5 bases at V and 4 bases at J, with 6 bases between. The CDR3 has 11 residues. Per the germline V gene, CDR1 is DFQATT and CDR2 is SNEGSKA (reference sequence). The CDR3 here is CSALIYNEQFF. CDR3 coding DNA: TGCAGTGCTCTCATATACAATGAGCAGTTCTTC.

The genes are TRBV5-1 and TRBJ2-7; tentative D call: TRBD2 (5 bases). The CDR3 loop spans 14 amino acids. CDR1 SGHRS and CDR2 YFSETQ come from the germline V gene. With 0 bases removed from V and 2 bases from J, the gap between germline ends came to 9 bases. The CDR3 sequence: CASSLGGLTYEQYF. The CDR3 nucleotides read TGCGCCAGCAGCTTGGGCGGACTTACCTACGAGCAGTACTTC.

The chain couples TRBV5-1 to TRBJ2-1; the match to TRBD2 covers 10 bases. V shed 0 bases and J 0 bases; nucleotides not matched to a gene: 6. Germline-derived CDR1 and CDR2 are SGHRS and YFSETQ. The CDR3 sequence is 18 residues long. In DNA form, the CDR3 reads TGCGCCAGCAGCTTGGATCTAGCGGGGGCGCTCTCCTACAATGAGCAGTTCTTC. It is translated as CASSLDLAGALSYNEQFF.

V usage is TRBV7-8 and J usage is TRBJ2-7; TRBD1 matches at 11 bases. Per germline, CDR1 SGHVS and CDR2 FQNEAQ. J was trimmed by 6 bases and V by 5 bases; bases with no gene match: 3. CDR3 length equals 13 residues. The CDR3 reads CASSPGQGVEQYF. CDR3 DNA: TGTGCCAGCAGCCCGGGACAGGGGGTCGAGCAGTACTTC.

This clone turned up a few times. The chain is built from TRBV2 and TRBJ2-2, with D perhaps assigned TRBD1 or TRBD2 (6 bases each). This CDR3 region has 16 residues. In germline, CDR1 is SNHLY, CDR2 FYNNEI. V lost 0 bases, J lost 5 bases, and 13 bases lay in between. CDR3 sequence reads: CASSEAFGGRTGELFF. CDR3 DNA: TGTGCCAGCAGTGAAGCGTTCGGGGGCAGGACCGGGGAGCTGTTTTTT. Drawing the rest from reference TRBV2 and TRBJ2-2, the complete variable domain is EPEVTQTPSHQVTQMGQEVILRCVPISNHLYFYWYRQILGQKVEFLVSFYNNEISEKSEIFDDQFSVERPDGSNFTLKIRSTKLEDSAMYFCASSEAFGGRTGELFFGEGSRLTVL.

The chain uses TRBV6-5 and TRBJ2-1; possibly TRBD1 for D (6 bases). Per the germline V gene, CDR1 is MNHEY and CDR2 is SVGAGI. The CDR3 has 15 residues. Trimming left V 7 bases short and J 4 bases short, with 17 bases between. The CDR3 is CASKITTGHYNEQFF. The DNA of the CDR3 is TGTGCCAGCAAAATTACGACAGGCCATTACAATGAGCAGTTCTTC.

The chain carries TRBV4-2 and TRBJ2-5, with D possibly being TRBD1 or TRBD2 (5 bases each). CDR1 and CDR2 (germline): LGHNA, YNFKEQ. The ends were cut back, 1 base at V and 1 base at J, with 10 bases in the middle. This CDR3 contains 15 residues. The CDR3 region has the DNA TGTGCCAGCAGCCAAGGGGGTGGGGGCCAAGAGACCCAGTACTTC. It encodes CASSQGGGGQETQYF.

V usage is TRBV29-1 and J usage is TRBJ1-2; the D gene is possibly TRBD1 (6 bases). Germline V lookup: CDR1 SQVTM, CDR2 ANQGSEA. Deletions cut 3 bases from V and 7 bases from J, with 12 bases between. The CDR3 extends over 12 amino acids. In nucleotides, the CDR3 is TGCAGCGTTGAGTGGACAGAACCTGGCTACACCTTC. Protein: CSVEWTEPGYTF.

The chain has TRBV29-1 and TRBJ2-5; D may match TRBD1 or TRBD2 (5 bases each). The V gene's germline CDR1 is SQVTM and CDR2 ANQGSEA. The CDR3 is made up of 15 amino acids. Trimming stripped 2 bases from V and 5 bases from J, with 18 bases between. CDR3 in DNA: TGCAGCGTTGAATTAGAATGGGGGTTGGCGGAGACCCAGTACTTC. It yields the protein CSVELEWGLAETQYF.

This clone was picked up a small number of times. The J gene is TRBJ1-1, the V gene TRBV9; TRBD1 agrees at 10 bases. CDR1 SGDLS and CDR2 YYNGEE come from the germline V gene. J lost 5 bases, V lost 3 bases, and 7 bases had no gene match. CDR3 length: 15 residues. The CDR3 reads CASSAPGQGWTEAFF. CDR3 nucleotide sequence: TGTGCCAGCAGCGCGCCGGGACAGGGGTGGACTGAAGCTTTCTTT. Looking up the rest from reference TRBV9 and TRBJ1-1 gives the full variable domain: DSGVTQTPKHLITATGQRVTLRCSPRSGDLSVYWYQQSLDQGLQFLIQYYNGEERAKGNILERFSAQQFPDLHSELNLSSLELGDSALYFCASSAPGQGWTEAFFGQGTRLTVV.

In its sample, this clone was seen a few times. The rearrangement joins TRBV29-1 to TRBJ2-7; D is unclear. The CDR3 contains 13 residues. CDR1 is SQVTM and CDR2 is ANQGSEA in the germline V gene. Trimming took 5 bases from V and 0 from J, leaving 11 bases between them. This CDR3 reads CSVLPRSSYEQYF. The CDR3 DNA follows: TGCAGCGTTCTTCCGAGGAGCTCCTACGAGCAGTACTTC.

V usage is TRBV19 and J usage is TRBJ1-1, with 12 bases fitting TRBD1. V was pared by 6 bases and J by 7 bases, with 6 bases of the junction left unmatched. This CDR3 contains 14 residues. Germline values: CDR1 LNHDA, CDR2 SQIVND (reference sequence). The CDR3 DNA reads TGTGCCAGTAGGCCGGGACAGGGGGCAAATGAAGCTTTCTTT. This codes for CASRPGQGANEAFF.

The table lists this clone with a few counts. V usage is TRBV11-2 and J usage is TRBJ2-7; no clear D gene. The germline V and J ends were trimmed by 1 base and 3 bases, with 13 bases remaining between them. The germline V gene has CDR1 SGHAT and CDR2 FQNNGV. The CDR3 has 15 amino acids. The CDR3: CASSLGFGLGYEQYF. CDR3 coding DNA: TGTGCCAGCAGCTTAGGATTCGGTCTGGGCTACGAGCAGTACTTC.

This clone was seen more than once but under ten times. The chain carries TRBV7-9 and TRBJ1-2; D is ambiguous. Between the trimmed V and J ends, which lost 4 bases and 7 bases, there was a span of 13 bases. CDR1 and CDR2 (germline): SEHNR, FQNEAQ (reference sequence). The CDR3 consists of 13 residues. In nucleotides, the CDR3 is TGTGCCAGCAGCTCCAACCCTCCGAGTGGCTACACCTTC. Its translation: CASSSNPPSGYTF.

The genes are TRBV7-9 and TRBJ1-2, with 9 bases lining up with TRBD1. J gave up 8 bases and V 8 bases, and 12 bases lay outside the gene matches. The CDR3 is 14 amino acids. CDR1 is SEHNR, CDR2 FQNEAQ, per germline (reference sequence). This CDR3 is CASVRQGGSKGYTF. As DNA, the CDR3 is TGTGCCAGCGTCCGACAGGGGGGATCTAAAGGCTACACCTTC.

The V and J genes are TRBV5-1 and TRBJ2-1; 8 bases are a match to TRBD2. Germline CDR1 reads SGHRS; CDR2 reads YFSETQ. The CDR3 loop spans 16 amino acids. Germline trimming cut 0 bases from V and 4 bases from J; bases unmatched to any gene: 6. CDR3 protein: CASSLDLAGLYNEQFF. As DNA, the CDR3 is TGCGCCAGCAGCTTGGACCTAGCGGGCCTGTACAATGAGCAGTTCTTC. The whole variable domain, remainder taken from reference TRBV5-1 and TRBJ2-1, is KAGVTQTPRYLIKTRGQQVTLSCSPISGHRSVSWYQQTPGQGLQFLFEYFSETQRNKGNFPGRFSGRQFSNSRSEMNVSTLELGDSALYLCASSLDLAGLYNEQFFGPGTRLTVL.

This chain links TRBV11-3 with TRBJ2-5, with D perhaps matching TRBD2 (5 bases). Trimming took 5 bases from V and 5 from J, leaving 18 bases between them. The CDR3 spans 15 residues. Germline values: CDR1 SGHNT, CDR2 YENEEA. DNA for the CDR3: TGTGCCAGCAGCCCCGGCCCGGGATCTGGGGAGACCCAGTACTTC. Translation: CASSPGPGSGETQYF.

The CDR3 DNA sequence: TGTGCCAGCAGTGATCCCGGGACCGACGGGGGGGGCTACACCTTC. The encoded protein is CASSDPGTDGGGYTF. The chain carries TRBV2 and TRBJ1-2, with D tentatively TRBD1 (5 bases). Trimming left V 3 bases short and J 8 bases short, with 19 bases between. This CDR3 is built from 15 residues. Germline V gives CDR1 SNHLY, CDR2 FYNNEI.

The genes are TRBV2 and TRBJ1-1; D remains unclear. V was clipped by 6 bases and J by 0 bases, with 14 bases between them. The CDR3 is 15 residues long. Germline-derived CDR1 and CDR2 are SNHLY and FYNNEI. CDR3 residues: CASRDVEELNTEAFF. CDR3 nucleotide sequence: TGTGCCAGCAGGGACGTGGAGGAATTGAACACTGAAGCTTTCTTT. The full variable domain, completed using reference TRBV2 and TRBJ1-1, is EPEVTQTPSHQVTQMGQEVILRCVPISNHLYFYWYRQILGQKVEFLVSFYNNEISEKSEIFDDQFSVERPDGSNFTLKIRSTKLEDSAMYFCASRDVEELNTEAFFGQGTRLTVV.